The subject of this entry is one T cell receptor beta chain. The data are from a study of cytomegalovirus exposure and HLA in healthy donors. TCRdb keeps only in-frame clones here, not all; method: immunoSEQ multiplex PCR. The sample has about 130,000 clones, approximately 94% seen once. The CDR3 extends over 16 amino acids. V was pared by 4 bases and J by 5 bases, with 5 bases of the junction left unmatched. Per germline, CDR1 SGHTA and CDR2 FQGNSA. The sequencing input was PBMCs. This sequence was found in a man between 18 and 29 years old in good health and CMV-seronegative. This chain connects TRBV7-2 to TRBJ2-2, with TRBD2 matching over 12 bases. CDR3 region: CASSSSGRARTGELFF. CDR3 nucleotides: TGTGCCAGCAGCTCTAGCGGGAGGGCAAGGACCGGGGAGCTGTTTTTT.